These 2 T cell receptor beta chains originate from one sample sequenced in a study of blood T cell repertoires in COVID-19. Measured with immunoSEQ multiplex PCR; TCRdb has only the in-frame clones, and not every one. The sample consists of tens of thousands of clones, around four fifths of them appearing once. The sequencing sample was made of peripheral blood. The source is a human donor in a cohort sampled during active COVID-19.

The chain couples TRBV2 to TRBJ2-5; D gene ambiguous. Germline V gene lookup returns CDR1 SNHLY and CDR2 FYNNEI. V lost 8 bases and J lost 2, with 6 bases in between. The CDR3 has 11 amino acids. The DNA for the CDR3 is TGTGCCAGCGGAGTACAAGAGACCCAGTACTTC. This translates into CASGVQETQYF. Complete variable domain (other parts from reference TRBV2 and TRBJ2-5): EPEVTQTPSHQVTQMGQEVILRCVPISNHLYFYWYRQILGQKVEFLVSFYNNEISEKSEIFDDQFSVERPDGSNFTLKIRSTKLEDSAMYFCASGVQETQYFGPGTRLLVL.

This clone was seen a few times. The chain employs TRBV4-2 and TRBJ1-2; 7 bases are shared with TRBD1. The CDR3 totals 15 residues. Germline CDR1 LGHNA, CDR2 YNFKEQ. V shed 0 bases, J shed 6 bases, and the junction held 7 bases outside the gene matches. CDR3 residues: CASSQDTRTGDGYTF. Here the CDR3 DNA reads TGTGCCAGCAGCCAAGACACCCGGACAGGCGATGGCTACACCTTC.